These 2 T cell receptor beta chains came from one sample sequenced in a study of T cells in localized non-small cell lung cancer. The protocol was immunoSEQ multiplex PCR, while the TCRdb copy is restricted to in-frame clones and leaves out a portion. The sample shows about 3,000 clones, around 25% of them seen only once. Sequencing was performed on normal lung tissue next to the tumor, taken before any cancer treatment. The source of these receptors is an older female donor with stage I squamous cell lung carcinoma.

The J gene is TRBJ1-1, the V gene TRBV9; D is perhaps TRBD1 (5 bases). Trimming shortened V by 7 bases and J by 5 bases, and 18 bases separated the two germline ends. This CDR3 region has 14 residues. Germline lookup yields CDR1 SGDLS and CDR2 YYNGEE. The CDR3 nucleotides read TGTGCCAGCGGGTCCAGACGGGGGATAACTGAAGCTTTCTTT. Its protein is CASGSRRGITEAFF.

This clone was recorded a few times. CDR3 protein: CASSADRSNTGELFF. CDR3 nucleotide sequence: TGTGCCAGTAGTGCGGACAGATCGAACACCGGGGAGCTGTTTTTT. The gene calls are TRBV19 and TRBJ2-2, with a possible D match to TRBD1 (6 bases). CDR3 length: 15 residues. CDR1 and CDR2 from the germline V gene are LNHDA and SQIVND (reference sequence). V was cut by 5 bases and J by 0 bases, with 10 bases left in between.